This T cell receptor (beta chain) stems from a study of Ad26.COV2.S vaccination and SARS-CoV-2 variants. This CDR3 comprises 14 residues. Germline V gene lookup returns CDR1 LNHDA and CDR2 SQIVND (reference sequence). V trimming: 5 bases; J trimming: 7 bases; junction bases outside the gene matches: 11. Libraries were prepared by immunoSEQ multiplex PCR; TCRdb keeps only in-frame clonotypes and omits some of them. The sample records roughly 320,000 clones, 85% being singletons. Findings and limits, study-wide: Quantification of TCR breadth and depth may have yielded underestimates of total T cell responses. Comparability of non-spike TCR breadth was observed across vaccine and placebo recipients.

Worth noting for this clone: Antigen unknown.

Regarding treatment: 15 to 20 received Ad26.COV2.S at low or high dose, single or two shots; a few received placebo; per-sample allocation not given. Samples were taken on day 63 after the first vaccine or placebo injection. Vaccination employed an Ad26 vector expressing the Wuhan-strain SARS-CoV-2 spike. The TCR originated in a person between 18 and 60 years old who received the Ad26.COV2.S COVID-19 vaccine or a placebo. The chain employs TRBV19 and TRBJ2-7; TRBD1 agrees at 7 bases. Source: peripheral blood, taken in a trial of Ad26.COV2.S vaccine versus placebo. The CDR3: CASSARDRYWEQYF. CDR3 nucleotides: TGTGCCAGTAGTGCCCGGGACAGATATTGGGAGCAGTACTTC.